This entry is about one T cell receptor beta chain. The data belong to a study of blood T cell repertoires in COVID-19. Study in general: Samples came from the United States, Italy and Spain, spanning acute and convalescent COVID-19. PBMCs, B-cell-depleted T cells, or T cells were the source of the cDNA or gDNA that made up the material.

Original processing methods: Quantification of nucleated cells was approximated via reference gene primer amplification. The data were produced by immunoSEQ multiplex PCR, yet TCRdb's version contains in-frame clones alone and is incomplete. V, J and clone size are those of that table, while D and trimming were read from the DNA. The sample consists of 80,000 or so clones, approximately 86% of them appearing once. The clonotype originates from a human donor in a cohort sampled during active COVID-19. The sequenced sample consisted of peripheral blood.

The CDR3 reads CASSPGQGPQETQYF. CDR3 in DNA: TGTGCCAGCAGCCCCGGACAGGGCCCTCAAGAGACCCAGTACTTC. V and J are TRBV11-3 and TRBJ2-5; 8 bases align to TRBD1. Germline CDR1 is SGHNT and CDR2 is YENEEA. The junction had 7 bases not matched to a gene; V was cut back by 5 bases and J by 2 bases. The CDR3 runs 15 residues.